The T cell receptor (beta chain) described here comes from a study of CXCR3-negative and CXCR3-positive naive CD8 T cells. Overall study results and limits: Diversity was high in both naive subsets and much lower in memory cells.

Germline assignment: CDR1 SGHTA and CDR2 FQGNSA. This CDR3 has 18 residues. To note about this clonotype: The antigen is unknown.

Through 5' RACE with UMI labels, the TRB cDNA libraries were prepared. TCRdb reworked the 5' RACE reads into one entry per CDR3 protein, no DNA. The sample features 100,000 to 150,000 distinct CDR3 sequences, with 0.29% in its top ten. This receptor was obtained from a human donor in good health. Some clones in this sample may be carry-over from other donors' samples. What was sequenced was naive CXCR3- CD8+ T cells from blood. This sample's subset: CD45RO-CCR7+CD27+CD95- naive CD8+ T cells lacking CXCR3 (TNR3-). The chain recombines TRBV7-2 with TRBJ2-7; TCRdb names TRBD2, which stays unverified in the absence of DNA. CDR3 in amino acids: CASSLATSGYGRYYEQYF.